The 25 T cell receptor beta chains below were found in one sample sequenced in a study of shared clonotypes between healthy human individuals. Here immunoSEQ multiplex PCR was the method, and the copy in TCRdb shows in-frame clones only, minus some. Of about 2.3 million clones listed, about 92% are singletons. The sample taken for sequencing was naive CD4+ T cells from PBMCs. The subset here: CD45RA+ positively selected. The receptors were sampled from a young man in good health. Some clones in this sample may be carry-over from other donors' samples.

CDR3 in DNA: TGTGCCAGCAGCTGGCGGACAGGGGATTCCTACGAGCAGTACTTC. The encoded protein is CASSWRTGDSYEQYF. The rearrangement uses TRBV7-2 and TRBJ2-7; 9 bases are a match to TRBD1. The CDR3 is 15 residues long. V shed 4 bases, J shed 1 base, and the junction held 5 bases outside the gene matches. In germline, CDR1 is SGHTA, CDR2 FQGNSA.

The chain has TRBV28 and TRBJ2-3; 9 bases fit TRBD2. The V gene's germline CDR1 is MDHEN and CDR2 SYDVKM. CDR3 length: 14 residues. V was clipped by 8 bases and J by 2 bases; unmatched bases: 5. The CDR3 DNA is TGTGCCAGCGGCCTAGCGGGATACACAGATACGCAGTATTTT. The encoded protein is CASGLAGYTDTQYF.

The chain recombines TRBV4-3 with TRBJ1-2; no clear D gene. Between the trimmed V and J ends, which lost 2 bases and 0 bases, there was a span of 10 bases. CDR1 and CDR2 (germline): LGHNA, YSLEER. The CDR3 consists of 15 residues. This chain's CDR3 is CASSQRTRANYGYTF. In DNA form, the CDR3 reads TGCGCCAGCAGCCAACGGACGCGGGCTAACTATGGCTACACCTTC.

The chain links TRBV30 to TRBJ2-7; D remains ambiguous. Trimming removed 4 bases at V and 3 bases at J, with 13 bases between. This CDR3 spans 13 amino acids. Per germline, CDR1 GTSNPN and CDR2 SVGIG (reference sequence). CDR3 DNA sequence: TGTGCCTGGACGTTCACCGGGCGCTACGAGCAGTACTTC. Translated, it gives CAWTFTGRYEQYF.

This clone was counted a single time. This CDR3 is CASSLSQSGLADPNTYNEQFF. CDR3 in DNA: TGTGCCAGCAGCTTAAGTCAATCGGGACTAGCGGATCCGAATACCTACAATGAGCAGTTCTTC. This sequence joins TRBV7-3 and TRBJ2-1; 11 bases align to TRBD2. This CDR3 has 21 amino acids. From germline, CDR1 is SGHTA and CDR2 FQGTGA. The junction had 16 bases not matched to a gene; V was cut back by 1 base and J by 2 bases. The entire variable domain, with the rest obtained from reference TRBV7-3 and TRBJ2-1, is as follows: GAGVSQTPSNKVTEKGKYVELRCDPISGHTALYWYRQSLGQGPEFLIYFQGTGAADDSGLPNDRFFAVRPEGSVSTLKIQRTERGDSAVYLCASSLSQSGLADPNTYNEQFFGPGTRLTVL.

This chain joins TRBV11-2 and TRBJ1-2, with D maybe TRBD1 (5 bases). Germline assignment: CDR1 SGHAT and CDR2 FQNNGV. The germline V and J ends were trimmed by 3 bases and 0 bases, with 14 bases remaining between them. This CDR3 is 16 amino acids long. CDR3 sequence reads: CASSFTTGSPNYGYTF. CDR3 nucleotide sequence: TGTGCCAGCAGCTTTACCACAGGTAGCCCTAACTATGGCTACACCTTC.

The V gene is TRBV19, the J gene TRBJ1-2; no clear D. CDR1 is LNHDA, CDR2 SQIVND, per germline (reference sequence). The CDR3 runs 17 residues. The ends were cut back, 7 bases at V and 8 bases at J, with 29 bases in the middle. For the CDR3, the DNA is TGTGCCAGTACCCCTCAGGACGGAGGCACGGTCGTTATAGGCTACACCTTC. Protein: CASTPQDGGTVVIGYTF.

The rearrangement links TRBV6-6 to TRBJ1-1, with TRBD1 matching 8 bases. The trim removed 0 bases at V and 6 bases at J, leaving 3 bases unmatched. The V gene's germline CDR1 is MNHNY and CDR2 SVGAGI (reference sequence). The CDR3 runs to 14 residues. For the CDR3, the DNA is TGTGCCAGCAGTTACTCATCAGGGGGCGCTGAAGCTTTCTTT. It is translated as CASSYSSGGAEAFF.

The chain employs TRBV15 and TRBJ2-7; D is perhaps TRBD2 (5 bases). Trimming cost V 0 bases and J 0 bases, with 12 bases left between them. CDR3 size: 16 residues. The germline V gene encodes CDR1 LNHNV and CDR2 YYDKDF (reference sequence). The CDR3 region is CATSRDIQRISYEQYF. The CDR3 DNA is TGTGCCACCAGCAGAGATATCCAGCGGATCTCCTACGAGCAGTACTTC.

The genes are TRBV6-5 and TRBJ2-7; TRBD1 aligns across 12 bases. V shed 6 bases, J shed 6 bases, and the junction held 6 bases outside the gene matches. Germline CDR1 and CDR2: MNHEY and SVGAGI. The CDR3 is 14 amino acids. CDR3 nucleotide sequence: TGTGCCAGCAGAACCGGGACAGGGGGCTCCGAGCAGTACTTC. Its translation is CASRTGTGGSEQYF.

The chain combines TRBV5-1 with TRBJ2-1; 9 bases fit TRBD2. CDR3 length: 17 amino acids. Germline lookup yields CDR1 SGHRS and CDR2 YFSETQ. Trimming removed 0 bases from V and 10 bases from J; junction bases left unmatched: 14. The CDR3, as DNA: TGCGCCAGCAGCTTGGTGGCGGGAGGGCCTAGTGGCGTGGAGCAGTTCTTC. Protein: CASSLVAGGPSGVEQFF. The full variable domain, in which reference TRBV5-1 and TRBJ2-1 provide the parts outside the CDR3, is KAGVTQTPRYLIKTRGQQVTLSCSPISGHRSVSWYQQTPGQGLQFLFEYFSETQRNKGNFPGRFSGRQFSNSRSEMNVSTLELGDSALYLCASSLVAGGPSGVEQFFGPGTRLTVL.

The rearrangement joins TRBV9 to TRBJ2-1; no clear D. The V end lost 4 bases, the J end lost 0 bases, and 11 bases lay between the germline ends. The CDR3 loop spans 15 amino acids. CDR1 and CDR2 from the germline V gene are SGDLS and YYNGEE. CDR3 loop: CASSPPPFSYNEQFF. The CDR3 region has the DNA TGTGCCAGCAGCCCGCCTCCTTTCTCCTACAATGAGCAGTTCTTC.

For this clone: The same CDR3 also results from other DNA sequences found in this sample. CDR3 amino acids: CASSFLAGARNEQFF. The CDR3 region has the DNA TGCGCCAGCAGCTTCCTAGCGGGAGCCAGAAATGAGCAGTTCTTC. V and J are TRBV5-1 and TRBJ2-1; 10 bases are shared with TRBD2. The CDR3 spans 15 residues. Per germline, CDR1 SGHRS and CDR2 YFSETQ. Trimming cost V 2 bases and J 7 bases; bases outside gene matches: 6.

This clone is a singleton in its sample. The chain uses TRBV5-1 and TRBJ2-5, with 8 bases aligning to TRBD1. The tail of the sequence fits TRBJ2-7 better, so the J call may be wrong. Germline V gene lookup returns CDR1 SGHRS and CDR2 YFSETQ. The CDR3 consists of 15 residues. The CDR3 region is CASSLMDRAINEQYF. CDR3 DNA: TGCGCCAGCAGCCTCATGGACAGGGCAATCAACGAGCAGTACTTC.

The J gene is TRBJ2-1, the V gene TRBV7-3, with TRBD2 matching 9 bases. This CDR3 has 19 residues. Trimming at V came to 0 bases and at J to 0 bases, leaving 9 bases not matched to a gene. Germline assignment: CDR1 SGHTA and CDR2 FQGTGA. Here the CDR3 DNA reads TGTGCCAGCAGCTTAACGCCCCTAGCGGGAATGAGCTCCTACAATGAGCAGTTCTTC. It is translated as CASSLTPLAGMSSYNEQFF.

The rearrangement links TRBV2 to TRBJ2-5, with 7 bases fitting TRBD2. J lost 5 bases, V lost 2 bases, and 11 bases had no gene match. The germline V gene has CDR1 SNHLY and CDR2 FYNNEI. The CDR3 has 16 residues. In DNA form, the CDR3 reads TGTGCCAGCAGTGAATGGCCTGGGAGGGAGGGTGAGACCCAGTACTTC. Amino acid sequence: CASSEWPGREGETQYF.

The chain is built from TRBV29-1 and TRBJ2-2; 10 nucleotides match TRBD2. J lost 9 bases, V lost 4 bases, and 5 bases had no gene match. This CDR3 contains 13 residues. Per germline, CDR1 SQVTM and CDR2 ANQGSEA. CDR3 DNA sequence: TGCAGCGTTGTTAGCGGGAGGAGCTGGGAGCTGTTTTTT. It yields the protein CSVVSGRSWELFF.

Concerning this clone: This CDR3 is also generated by other DNA sequences in the sample. The rearrangement links TRBV7-3 to TRBJ2-3, with TRBD1 matching 7 bases. Germline-derived CDR1 and CDR2 are SGHTA and FQGTGA. The trim removed 4 bases at V and 3 bases at J, leaving 7 bases unmatched. The CDR3 sequence is 15 residues long. The CDR3 spells CASSSRQGSTDTQYF. In nucleotides, the CDR3 is TGTGCCAGCAGCTCTCGACAGGGTTCGACAGATACGCAGTATTTT.

The chain couples TRBV4-2 to TRBJ2-7; TRBD2 matches 7 bases. The length of the CDR3 is 16 residues. The trim removed 1 base at V and 2 bases at J, leaving 8 bases unmatched. Germline V gene sequence: CDR1 LGHNA, CDR2 YNFKEQ. CDR3 nucleotide sequence: TGTGCCAGCAGCCAAGGCCTAGCGGACTTCACCTACGAGCAGTACTTC. Translated: CASSQGLADFTYEQYF.

The V and J genes are TRBV9 and TRBJ2-3, with D possibly being TRBD1 (6 bases). V was pared by 4 bases and J by 6 bases, with 15 bases between. Germline V gene data show CDR1 as SGDLS and CDR2 as YYNGEE. CDR3 length equals 14 residues. CDR3 DNA: TGTGCCAGCAGCAGACGACAGGTTATGGATACGCAGTATTTT. Amino acid sequence: CASSRRQVMDTQYF.

The chain couples TRBV19 to TRBJ1-5, with D possibly being TRBD1 (5 bases). Germline V lookup: CDR1 LNHDA, CDR2 SQIVND (reference sequence). The V end was cut by 3 bases, the J end by 1 base, with 7 bases between. This CDR3 has 14 residues. The CDR3 sequence is CASSIWGSNQPQHF. DNA of the CDR3: TGTGCCAGTAGTATTTGGGGGAGCAATCAGCCCCAGCATTTT.

V usage is TRBV7-8 and J usage is TRBJ1-2; TRBD1 matches 7 bases. V was clipped by 3 bases and J by 5 bases; unmatched bases: 6. Per germline, CDR1 SGHVS and CDR2 FQNEAQ. This CDR3 comprises 14 residues. This chain's CDR3 is CASSFQTGPYGYTF. The CDR3, as DNA: TGTGCCAGCAGCTTTCAGACAGGGCCATATGGCTACACCTTC.

This chain connects TRBV5-5 to TRBJ2-2; a possible D gene is TRBD1 (6 bases). The CDR3 spans 15 residues. Germline-derived CDR1 and CDR2 are SGHKS and YYEKEE (reference sequence). The germline V and J ends were trimmed by 5 bases and 1 base, with 12 bases remaining between them. CDR3 protein: CASRVRTENTGELFF. The CDR3 bases are TGTGCCAGCAGAGTTCGGACAGAGAACACCGGGGAGCTGTTTTTT.

The rearrangement joins TRBV5-1 to TRBJ2-3; 9 nucleotides line up with TRBD1. V dropped 8 bases and J dropped 6; count of bases not matched to a gene: 13. There are 15 residues in the CDR3. CDR1 and CDR2 from the germline V gene are SGHRS and YFSETQ. CDR3 loop: CASKPLQGAGDTQYF. DNA of the CDR3: TGCGCCAGTAAGCCTTTACAGGGGGCCGGGGATACGCAGTATTTT.

V and J are TRBV19 and TRBJ2-1; 7 bases match TRBD1. The CDR3 has 17 amino acids. Germline V gives CDR1 LNHDA, CDR2 SQIVND (reference sequence). The V gene end was trimmed by 0 bases and the J gene end by 5 bases; junction bases not matched to a gene: 10. CDR3 DNA: TGTGCCAGTAGTATAGATCTAAAGGACAGGAACAACAATGAGCAGTTCTTC. Its translation is CASSIDLKDRNNNEQFF.